The 6 T cell receptor beta chains below come from one sample, sequenced in a study of T cells in Graves' hyperthyroidism and ophthalmopathy. Amplification targeted TCR beta CDR3 regions from RNA transcripts. The study used the HTBI primer set for a first-round RT-PCR of the TCR CDR3. Via MiXCR, TCRdb re-called the multiplex PCR reads, giving one row per CDR3 protein. In the table there are some 500,000 distinct CDR3 sequences, 14% of which are singletons. The sample comprised blood. Source of these receptors: a woman aged 18-29 years with Graves' hyperthyroidism.

This clonotype was seen ten or more times. J is TRBJ2-5 and V is TRBV15, with a possible D match to TRBD1 (5 bases). Germline CDR1 is LNHNV and CDR2 is YYDKDF (reference sequence). Deletions cut 1 base from V and 11 bases from J, with 14 bases between. This CDR3 region has 13 residues. The CDR3: CATSRADSVAQYF. CDR3 in DNA: TGTGCCACCAGCAGAGCAGACAGCGTGGCACAGTACTTC.

This clonotype has a count of ten or more. The CDR3 bases are TGTGCCAGCTCCGGGACAGGGGAGGCCGAGCAGTACGTC. This sequence encodes CASSGTGEAEQYV. This chain uses TRBV18 with TRBJ2-7, with TRBD1 matching 10 bases. Germline V gene data show CDR1 as KGHSH and CDR2 as LQKENI. The length of the CDR3 is 13 residues. With 6 bases clipped from V and 6 bases from J, the junction kept 5 bases outside the gene matches.

A remark on this clonotype: A read error may be the cause here, since a much bigger clone is one base away. The V and J genes are TRBV5-8 and TRBJ2-1; 7 bases match TRBD2. This CDR3 contains 16 residues. Germline CDR1 SGHTS, CDR2 YDEGEE. CDR3 DNA sequence: TGTGCCAGCAGCTTGTATGCGGGAGAAAGAGTCAATGAGCAGCTCTTC. The encoded protein is CASSLYAGERVNEQLF.

A few counts support this clonotype. This chain connects TRBV13 to TRBJ1-1, with D unresolved. With 0 bases removed from V and 10 bases from J, the gap between germline ends came to 12 bases. This CDR3 region has 13 residues. Germline lookup yields CDR1 PRHDT and CDR2 FYEKMQ (reference sequence). In DNA form, the CDR3 reads TGTGCCAGCAGCTTAGGACAGTGGAAGCGAGCTTTCTTT. It specifies CASSLGQWKRAFF.

The CDR3 nucleotides are TGTGCCAGCAGCCACGCCCCCCTCCTAGCAGGCGCCTACAATGAGCAGTTCTTC. Its protein is CASSHAPLLAGAYNEQFF. The chain carries TRBV4-2 and TRBJ2-1; weak D call: TRBD2 (5 bases). Trimming pared 3 bases from V and 2 bases from J, leaving 20 bases between. The CDR3 runs 18 residues. In germline, CDR1 is LGHNA, CDR2 YNFKEQ.

The V and J genes are TRBV6-1 and TRBJ1-2, with 8 positions matching TRBD1. The CDR3 sequence is 13 residues long. The germline V gene encodes CDR1 MNHNS and CDR2 SASEGT. J gave up 4 bases and V 7 bases, and 5 bases lay outside the gene matches. The DNA of the CDR3 is TGTGCCAGCACTAGACAGGGGAGCTATGGCTACACCTTC. Translated: CASTRQGSYGYTF.